This T cell receptor (beta chain) was sequenced during a study of radiotherapy plus CTLA-4 blockade in lung cancer. Study outcomes and limitations: After treatment with radiotherapy plus ipilimumab, TCR clones that came from the tumor expanded in blood. Per reports, early blood T cell clone dynamics, plus interferon-beta, forecast response most strongly.

Ipilimumab-mediated CTLA-4 blockade plus focal radiation was given to patients having chemo-refractory metastatic non-small-cell lung cancer. The CDR3 has 15 amino acids. Generated by immunoSEQ multiplex PCR, the TCRdb table keeps only in-frame clones and is missing some. The table lists around 80,000 clones, roughly 69% of them singletons, with approximately 10% in the top ten. This clone was detected only a few times. Its target is not known. At one of its ends the junction is not consistent with the germline gene, which may arise from a read error. V gene TRBV5-3 combines with J gene TRBJ2-5; the match to TRBD2 covers 10 bases. TRBV5-3 is assigned to the ORF class and has an uncertain function. The TCR was taken from a human donor with non-small cell lung cancer whose response to radiotherapy plus ipilimumab could not be evaluated. Sequenced material: peripheral blood, taken from a patient treated with radiotherapy plus ipilimumab. DNA for the CDR3: TGTGCCAGCAGCTTGGTGGGACTAGCGCCAGAGACCCAGTACTTC. It encodes CASSLVGLAPETQYF.